Shown below are 3 T cell receptor beta chains from a single sample sequenced in a study of cytomegalovirus exposure and HLA in healthy donors. The PCR ran on 60 Vbeta and 13 Jbeta primers. Sequencing was performed with immunoSEQ multiplex PCR; in TCRdb, only in-frame clones are kept and a portion is missing. The sample carries 200,000 to 250,000 clones, 55% to 75% recorded once. Sequenced sample: PBMCs. The receptors were gathered from a man aged 40-49 years in good health and CMV-seropositive.

The table lists this clone with a few counts. This chain uses TRBV5-8 with TRBJ1-1, with 8 bases fitting TRBD1. The CDR3 has 15 residues. V was pared by 4 bases and J by 0 bases, with 5 bases of the junction left unmatched. The germline CDR1 and CDR2 sequences are SGHTS and YDEGEE. CDR3 protein: CASSRRTGLNTEAFF. The CDR3 nucleotides read TGTGCCAGCAGCCGACGGACAGGGCTGAACACTGAAGCTTTCTTT.

V usage is TRBV11-2 and J usage is TRBJ2-2; 7 nucleotides line up with TRBD1. V was pared by 5 bases and J by 7 bases, with 10 bases of the junction left unmatched. The V gene's germline CDR1 is SGHAT and CDR2 FQNNGV. The CDR3 extends over 15 amino acids. CDR3 DNA: TGTGCCAGCAGCCCCCTGAGGGGGCAGGTCGGGGAGCTGTTTTTT. Protein sequence: CASSPLRGQVGELFF.

The V and J genes are TRBV4-3 and TRBJ2-3; possible D gene TRBD2, 6 bases. The ends were cut back, 0 bases at V and 2 bases at J, with 12 bases in the middle. Germline-derived CDR1 and CDR2 are LGHNA and YSLEER. The CDR3 spans 16 residues. The DNA for the CDR3 is TGCGCCAGCAGCCAAGATTGGGCGGGAATCACAGATACGCAGTATTTT. Translation gives CASSQDWAGITDTQYF.